Following are 16 T cell receptor beta chains from one sample sequenced in a study of T cells in Graves' hyperthyroidism and ophthalmopathy. TCR beta CDR3 region amplification was performed from RNA transcripts. Researchers ran a first-round RT-PCR on the TCR CDR3 using the HTBI primer set. Each CDR3 protein gets one entry after TCRdb re-called the multiplex PCR reads with MiXCR. This sample carries a few hundred thousand distinct CDR3 sequences, around a sixth of them seen once, and the ten largest clones take roughly 25%. Sample: blood. These receptors came from a woman under 30 with Graves' hyperthyroidism that later progressed to Graves' ophthalmopathy.

This clonotype has a count of ten or more. The chain carries TRBV18 and TRBJ2-3; D call uncertain. Germline V gene data show CDR1 as KGHSH and CDR2 as LQKENI. With 8 bases removed from V and 0 bases from J, the gap between germline ends came to 6 bases. The CDR3 extends over 12 amino acids. The CDR3: CASEYSTDTQYF. The CDR3 DNA is TGTGCCAGCGAGTACAGCACAGATACGCAGTATTTT.

This clonotype was detected ten times or more. This rearrangement joins TRBV12-3 or TRBV12-4 to TRBJ2-5; 8 bases are a match to TRBD2. Germline trimming cut 6 bases from V and 7 bases from J; bases unmatched to any gene: 16. CDR3 length: 16 residues. CDR3 DNA sequence: TGTGCCAGCAGCCGGGGGGGACCATGGTCCGAGTCGACCCAGTACTTC. Translated: CASSRGGPWSESTQYF.

This chain connects TRBV5-6 to TRBJ1-2; tentatively, D is TRBD1 (5 bases). Germline lookup yields CDR1 SGHDT and CDR2 YYEEEE. Trimming removed 2 bases at V and 4 bases at J, with 9 bases between. This CDR3 region has 13 residues. The CDR3 reads CASSLQEGYGYTF. DNA of the CDR3: TGTGCCAGCAGCTTACAGGAGGGCTATGGCTACACCTTC.

This clonotype was seen only a few times. The V and J genes are TRBV3-1 and TRBJ2-7, with TRBD2 as a possible D gene (5 bases). Trimming shortened V by 6 bases and J by 6 bases, and 15 bases separated the two germline ends. The CDR3 runs 13 residues. Germline CDR1 is LGHDT and CDR2 is YNNKEL (reference sequence). Here the CDR3 DNA reads TGTGCCAGCAGTTACCTACTAGTATCCGAGCAGTACTTC. Translated, it gives CASSYLLVSEQYF.

This clonotype was observed at least ten times. The chain joins TRBV5-1 to TRBJ1-1; 7 nucleotides line up with TRBD1. This CDR3 comprises 15 residues. Germline CDR1 SGHRS, CDR2 YFSETQ. Trimming at V came to 4 bases and at J to 6 bases, leaving 12 bases not matched to a gene. CDR3 sequence: CASSPVTGNRAEAFF. In DNA form, the CDR3 reads TGCGCCAGCAGCCCAGTGACAGGGAATAGAGCTGAAGCTTTCTTT. The complete variable domain, with remaining parts taken from reference TRBV5-1 and TRBJ1-1, reads KAGVTQTPRYLIKTRGQQVTLSCSPISGHRSVSWYQQTPGQGLQFLFEYFSETQRNKGNFPGRFSGRQFSNSRSEMNVSTLELGDSALYLCASSPVTGNRAEAFFGQGTRLTVV.

The sample holds a few counts of this clonotype. This chain joins TRBV29-1 and TRBJ2-3; 8 bases agree with TRBD2. Germline V gene lookup returns CDR1 SQVTM and CDR2 ANQGSEA. The CDR3 runs 15 residues. Germline trimming cut 5 bases from V and 2 bases from J; bases unmatched to any gene: 9. The CDR3 spells CSVFRTSSNTDTQYF. CDR3 DNA: TGCAGCGTTTTTAGGACTAGCTCAAACACAGATACGCAGTATTTT.

This clonotype was recorded at least ten times. V and J are TRBV2 and TRBJ2-1; 14 bases fit TRBD2. The CDR3 has 14 amino acids. The germline V gene encodes CDR1 SNHLY and CDR2 FYNNEI. Trimming cost V 5 bases and J 12 bases; bases outside gene matches: 6. CDR3 DNA sequence: TGTGCCAGCAGTCTGGGACTAGCGGGAGTGACGCAGTTCTTC. This encodes CASSLGLAGVTQFF. Looking up the rest from reference TRBV2 and TRBJ2-1 gives the full variable domain: EPEVTQTPSHQVTQMGQEVILRCVPISNHLYFYWYRQILGQKVEFLVSFYNNEISEKSEIFDDQFSVERPDGSNFTLKIRSTKLEDSAMYFCASSLGLAGVTQFFGPGTRLTVL.

Only a few counts were recorded for this clonotype. The V and J genes are TRBV7-9 and TRBJ2-3, with D perhaps given as TRBD1 or TRBD2 (5 bases each). The V end lost 5 bases, the J end lost 2 bases, and 14 bases lay between the germline ends. The CDR3 runs 15 residues. The germline gives CDR1 SEHNR, CDR2 FQNEAQ (reference sequence). CDR3 in amino acids: CASSRPGRNTDTQYF. CDR3 DNA sequence: TGTGCCAGCAGCCGTCCGGGACGGAACACAGATACGCAGTATTTT.

This clonotype has only a few counts. The chain couples TRBV19 to TRBJ1-1, with D maybe TRBD1 (5 bases). The CDR3 spans 15 residues. V dropped 5 bases and J dropped 4 bases, with 17 bases sitting between them. CDR1 and CDR2 (germline): LNHDA, SQIVND (reference sequence). CDR3 nucleotide sequence: TGTGCCAGTAGTCCAAGGACACTTGGGACCACTGAAGCTTTCTTT. The encoded protein is CASSPRTLGTTEAFF.

In its sample, this clonotype was seen many times. The chain recombines TRBV7-8 with TRBJ1-3, with D possibly matching TRBD1 (5 bases). This CDR3 spans 15 amino acids. V was pared by 1 base and J by 4 bases, with 11 bases between. Germline values: CDR1 SGHVS, CDR2 FQNEAQ. CDR3 DNA: TGTGCCAGCAGCTTAGATTCGGGGCTCGGAAACACCATATATTTT. Amino acids: CASSLDSGLGNTIYF.

The chain carries TRBV6-2 or TRBV6-3 and TRBJ2-4, with D perhaps TRBD1 or TRBD2 (5 bases each). The germline V and J ends were trimmed by 4 bases and 2 bases, with 15 bases remaining between them. The CDR3 spans 16 residues. Germline V gives CDR1 MNHEY, CDR2 SVGEGT. The CDR3 region has the DNA TGTGCCAGCAGTTGGGGGTATCGGGAACCCAAAAACATTCAGTACTTC. Its protein product is CASSWGYREPKNIQYF.

This rearrangement joins TRBV30 to TRBJ1-4; the D gene is possibly TRBD1 (6 bases). The CDR3 has 13 residues. Germline assignment: CDR1 GTSNPN and CDR2 SVGIG (reference sequence). The V end lost 3 bases, the J end lost 8 bases, and 13 bases lay between the germline ends. DNA of the CDR3: TGTGCCTGGAGCTGGACAGATGGGGAAAAACTGTTTTTT. Protein: CAWSWTDGEKLFF.

The sample holds many counts of this clonotype. The J gene is TRBJ2-7, the V gene TRBV7-9; tentatively, D is TRBD2 (5 bases). The CDR3 is 14 residues long. Trimming stripped 3 bases from V and 0 bases from J, with 9 bases between. Germline loops: CDR1 SEHNR, CDR2 FQNEAQ (reference sequence). The CDR3 nucleotides are TGTGCCAGCAGCTTCGGTGAGGGCTCCTACGAGCAGTACTTC. Translating gives CASSFGEGSYEQYF.

This clonotype was detected once. This chain links TRBV4-2 with TRBJ2-7; 7 nucleotides line up with TRBD2. Looked up from germline, CDR1 is LGHNA and CDR2 is YNFKEQ. The CDR3 spans 16 residues. Trimming cost V 1 base and J 4 bases; bases outside gene matches: 10. CDR3 DNA sequence: TGTGCCAGCAGCCAAGGCCTTGCGGGAGATTTATACGAGCAGTACTTC. Its protein is CASSQGLAGDLYEQYF.

This clonotype showed up just a few times. Germline and junction disagree at one end, which may indicate a read error. The chain carries TRBV6-1 and TRBJ1-4, with D possibly being TRBD1 (5 bases). Germline CDR1 MNHNS, CDR2 SASEGT. This CDR3 has 14 amino acids. In DNA form, the CDR3 reads TGTGTCAGCTCCTCAGGGAGGGTTAATGAAAAACTGTTTTTT. It is translated as CVSSSGRVNEKLFF.

CDR3 sequence: CASSQDQDGEQYF. CDR3 coding DNA: TGTGCCAGCAGCCAAGATCAGGACGGCGAGCAGTACTTC. V and J are TRBV4-2 and TRBJ2-7; D is uncertain. This CDR3 is 13 amino acids long. Per germline, CDR1 LGHNA and CDR2 YNFKEQ. V shed 0 bases and J shed 6 bases, with 9 bases lying between them.